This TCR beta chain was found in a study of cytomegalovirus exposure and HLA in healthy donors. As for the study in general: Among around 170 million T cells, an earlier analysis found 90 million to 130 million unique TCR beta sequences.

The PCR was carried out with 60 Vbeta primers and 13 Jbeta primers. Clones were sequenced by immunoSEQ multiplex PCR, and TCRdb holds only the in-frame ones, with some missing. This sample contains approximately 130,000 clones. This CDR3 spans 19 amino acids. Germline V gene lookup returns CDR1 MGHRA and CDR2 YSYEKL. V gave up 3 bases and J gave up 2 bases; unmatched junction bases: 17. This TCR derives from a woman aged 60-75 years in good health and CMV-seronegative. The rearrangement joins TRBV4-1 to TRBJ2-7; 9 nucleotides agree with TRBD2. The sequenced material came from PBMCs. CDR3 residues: CASSQTLGLASGKAYEQYF. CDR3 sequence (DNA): TGCGCCAGCAGCCAGACACTTGGATTGGCTAGCGGGAAGGCCTACGAGCAGTACTTC.